The next 4 T cell receptor beta chains were all read from a single sample in a study of regulatory T cells in long-lasting Graves disease (dated by TCRdb to the early 2020s). In the paper's terms, the time point label means: persistent/refractory GD, antithyroid drugs over 5 years with positive TRAb. RNA was extracted from PBMCs in TRIzol for both TCR sequencing and RNA sequencing. Receptor amplification or capture employed multiplex PCR. Sequencing instrument: Illumina HiSeq 4000. TCR beta libraries were built with iRepertoire HTBI primers and Arm-PCR amplification of CDR3 regions. The raw public reads went through TCRdb reprocessing: fastp at Q25, MiXCR clone calling, in-frame beta chains kept. Here each entry gathers all rows of one CDR3 protein and keeps the most common genes and DNA. This sample comprises roughly 300,000 distinct CDR3 sequences, around 23% of them detected only once. The top ten hold approximately 53% of the sample.

This material consisted of peripheral blood mononuclear cells (PBMCs), taken when the disease was refractory, from a patient treated with antithyroid drugs. The receptors were gathered from a female donor with Graves disease.

This clonotype was recorded at least ten times. The chain is built from TRBV6-1 and TRBJ2-7, with D tentatively TRBD2 (6 bases). Per the germline V gene, CDR1 is MNHNS and CDR2 is SASEGT. The CDR3 loop spans 15 amino acids. The V and J ends lost 4 bases and 2 bases respectively, with 15 bases between them. CDR3 amino acids: CASSAYGSSTYEQYF. For the CDR3, the DNA is TGTGCCAGCAGTGCCTACGGGAGTAGTACCTACGAGCAGTACTTC.

This clonotype was picked up a small number of times. CDR3 protein: CASSLQGGRDEQYF. The DNA for the CDR3 is TGTGCCAGTAGTCTTCAGGGTGGCAGAGACGAGCAGTACTTC. V usage is TRBV19 and J usage is TRBJ2-7; D is perhaps TRBD1 (5 bases). The CDR3 length is 14 residues. V was pared by 5 bases and J by 5 bases, with 16 bases between. CDR1 LNHDA and CDR2 SQIVND come from the germline V gene (reference sequence).

This clonotype was recorded a few times. The chain joins TRBV7-2 to TRBJ2-5, with TRBD2 as a possible D gene (6 bases). Trimming stripped 3 bases from V and 2 bases from J, with 10 bases between. This CDR3 has 14 amino acids. CDR1 and CDR2 (germline): SGHTA, FQGNSA. The CDR3, as DNA: TGTGCCAGCAGCTTTTACGGAGGGCAAGAGACCCAGTACTTC. Translated: CASSFYGGQETQYF.

This chain joins TRBV27 and TRBJ2-4; no reliable D call. Deletions cut 3 bases from V and 6 bases from J, with 12 bases between. Germline V lookup: CDR1 MNHEY, CDR2 SMNVEV (reference sequence). CDR3 length: 14 residues. For the CDR3, the DNA is TGTGCCAGCAGTTTCGCCGCTACGGCAAACATTCAGTACTTC. This encodes CASSFAATANIQYF.